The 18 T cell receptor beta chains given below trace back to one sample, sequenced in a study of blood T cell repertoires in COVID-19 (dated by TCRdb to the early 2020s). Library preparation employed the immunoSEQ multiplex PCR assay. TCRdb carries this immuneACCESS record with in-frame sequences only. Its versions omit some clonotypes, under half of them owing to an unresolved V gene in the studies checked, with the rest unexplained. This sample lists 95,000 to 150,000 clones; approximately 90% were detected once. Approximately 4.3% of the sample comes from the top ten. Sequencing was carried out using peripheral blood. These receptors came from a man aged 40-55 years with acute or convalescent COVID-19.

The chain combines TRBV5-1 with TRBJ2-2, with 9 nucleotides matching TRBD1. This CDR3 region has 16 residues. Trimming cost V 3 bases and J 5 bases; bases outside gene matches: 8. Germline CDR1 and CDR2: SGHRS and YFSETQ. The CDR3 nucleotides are TGCGCCAGCAGCTGGACAGGGGACGAGGAGACCGGGGAGCTGTTTTTT. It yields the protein CASSWTGDEETGELFF.

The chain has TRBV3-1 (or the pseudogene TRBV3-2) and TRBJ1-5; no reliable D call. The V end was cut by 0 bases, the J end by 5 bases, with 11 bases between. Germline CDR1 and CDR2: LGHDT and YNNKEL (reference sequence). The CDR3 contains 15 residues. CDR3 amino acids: CASSQDASPHQPQHF. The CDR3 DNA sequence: TGTGCCAGCAGCCAAGATGCGTCCCCTCATCAGCCCCAGCATTTT.

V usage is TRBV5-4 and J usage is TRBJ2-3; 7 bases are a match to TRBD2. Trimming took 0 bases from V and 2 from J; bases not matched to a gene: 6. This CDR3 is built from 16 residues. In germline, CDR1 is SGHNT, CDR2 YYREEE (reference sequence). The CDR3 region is CASSLEPSGPTDTQYF. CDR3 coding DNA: TGTGCCAGCAGCTTGGAACCTAGCGGCCCCACAGATACGCAGTATTTT.

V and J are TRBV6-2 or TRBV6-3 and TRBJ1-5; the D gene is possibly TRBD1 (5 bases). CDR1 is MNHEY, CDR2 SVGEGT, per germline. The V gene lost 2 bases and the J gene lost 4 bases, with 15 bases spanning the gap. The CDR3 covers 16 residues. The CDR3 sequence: CASSYRGMTANQPQHF. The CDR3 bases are TGTGCCAGCAGTTACCGGGGGATGACGGCGAATCAGCCCCAGCATTTT.

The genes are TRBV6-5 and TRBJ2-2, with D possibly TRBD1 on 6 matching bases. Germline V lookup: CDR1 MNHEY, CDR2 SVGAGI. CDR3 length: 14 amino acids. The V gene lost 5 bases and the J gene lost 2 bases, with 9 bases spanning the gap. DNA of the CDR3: TGTGCCAGCAGTCGGACAGTTAACACCGGGGAGCTGTTTTTT. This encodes CASSRTVNTGELFF.

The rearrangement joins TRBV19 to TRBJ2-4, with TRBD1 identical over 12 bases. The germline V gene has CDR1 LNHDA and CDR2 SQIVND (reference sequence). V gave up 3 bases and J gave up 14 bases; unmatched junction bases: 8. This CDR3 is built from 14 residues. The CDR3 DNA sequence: TGTGCCAGTAGTATTACAGGGACAGGGGGCCCTGAGTACTTC. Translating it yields CASSITGTGGPEYF. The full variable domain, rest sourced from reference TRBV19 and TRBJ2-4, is DGGITQSPKYLFRKEGQNVTLSCEQNLNHDAMYWYRQDPGQGLRLIYYSQIVNDFQKGDIAEGYSVSREKKESFPLTVTSAQKNPTAFYLCASSITGTGGPEYFGAGTRLSVL.

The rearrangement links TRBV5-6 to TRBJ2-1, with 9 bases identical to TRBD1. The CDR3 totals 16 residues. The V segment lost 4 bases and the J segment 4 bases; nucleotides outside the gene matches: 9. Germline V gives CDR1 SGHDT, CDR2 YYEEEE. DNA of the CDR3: TGTGCCAGCAGCACCCCGACAGGGGGATCGTACAATGAGCAGTTCTTC. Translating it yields CASSTPTGGSYNEQFF.

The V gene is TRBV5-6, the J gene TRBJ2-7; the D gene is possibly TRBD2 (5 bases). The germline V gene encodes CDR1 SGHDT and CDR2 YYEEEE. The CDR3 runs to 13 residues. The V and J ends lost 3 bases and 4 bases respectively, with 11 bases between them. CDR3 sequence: CASSSVGLYEQYF. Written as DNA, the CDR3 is TGTGCCAGCAGCTCCGTAGGACTGTACGAGCAGTACTTC.

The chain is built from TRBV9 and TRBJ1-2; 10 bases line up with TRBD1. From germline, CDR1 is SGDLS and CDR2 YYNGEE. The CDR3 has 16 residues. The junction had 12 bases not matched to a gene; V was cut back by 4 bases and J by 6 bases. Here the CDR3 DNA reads TGTGCCAGCAGCTTCCGAACCGGGACAGGGGATCATGGCTACACCTTC. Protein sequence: CASSFRTGTGDHGYTF.

Here the CDR3 DNA reads TGTGCCAGAAGCTTGGTAGGCCAGGGCGTGGAGTACACTGAAGCTTTCTTT. Protein product: CARSLVGQGVEYTEAFF. This chain links TRBV5-3 with TRBJ1-1; D is possibly TRBD1 (5 bases). TRBV5-3 is an ORF; its function is uncertain. The CDR3 consists of 17 residues. V shed 0 bases and J shed 3 bases, with 18 bases lying between them.

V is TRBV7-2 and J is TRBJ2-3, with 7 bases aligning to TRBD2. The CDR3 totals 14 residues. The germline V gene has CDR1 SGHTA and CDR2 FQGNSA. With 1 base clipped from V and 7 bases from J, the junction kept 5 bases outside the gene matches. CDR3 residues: CASSLGGGTNTQYF. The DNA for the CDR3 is TGTGCCAGCAGCTTAGGAGGCGGGACTAATACGCAGTATTTT.

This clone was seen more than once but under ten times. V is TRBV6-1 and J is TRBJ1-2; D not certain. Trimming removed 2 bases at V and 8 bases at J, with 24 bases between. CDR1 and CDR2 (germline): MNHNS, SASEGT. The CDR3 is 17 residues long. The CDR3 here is CASSEKGGGQVTWGYTF. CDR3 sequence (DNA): TGTGCCAGCAGTGAAAAGGGAGGTGGTCAGGTGACTTGGGGCTACACCTTC.

CDR3 sequence (DNA): TGTGCCAGCAGCCAGGACACGCGACGGGCTGAAGCTTTCTTT. Its protein is CASSQDTRRAEAFF. The chain recombines TRBV5-4 with TRBJ1-1; a weak D match, TRBD1 (5 bases). CDR1 and CDR2 from the germline V gene are SGHNT and YYREEE (reference sequence). The CDR3 sequence is 14 residues long. The V end was cut by 4 bases, the J end by 6 bases, with 16 bases between.

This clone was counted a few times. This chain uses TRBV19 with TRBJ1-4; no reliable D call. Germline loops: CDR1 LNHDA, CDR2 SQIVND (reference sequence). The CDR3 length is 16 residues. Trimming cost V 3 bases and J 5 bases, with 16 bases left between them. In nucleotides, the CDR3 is TGTGCCAGTAGTATTTTTGGCGACACCGCCAATGAAAAACTGTTTTTT. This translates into CASSIFGDTANEKLFF.

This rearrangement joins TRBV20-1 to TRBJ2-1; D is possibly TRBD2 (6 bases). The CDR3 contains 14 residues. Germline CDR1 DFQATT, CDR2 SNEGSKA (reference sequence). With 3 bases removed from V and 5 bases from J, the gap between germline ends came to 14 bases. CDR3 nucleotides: TGCAGTGCTAGTCGGAGGGCGAGGAACAATGAGCAGTTCTTC. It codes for CSASRRARNNEQFF.

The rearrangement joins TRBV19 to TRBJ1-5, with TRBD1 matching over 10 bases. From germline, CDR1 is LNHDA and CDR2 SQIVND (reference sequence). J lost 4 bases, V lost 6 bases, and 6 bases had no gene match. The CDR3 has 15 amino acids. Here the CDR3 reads CASSRGTGENQPQHF. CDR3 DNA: TGTGCCAGTAGCCGAGGGACAGGGGAAAATCAGCCCCAGCATTTT.

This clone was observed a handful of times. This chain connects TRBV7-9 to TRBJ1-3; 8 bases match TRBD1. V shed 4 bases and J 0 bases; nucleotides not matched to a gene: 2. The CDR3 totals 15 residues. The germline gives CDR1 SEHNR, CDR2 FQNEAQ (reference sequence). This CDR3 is CASSSDRASGNTIYF. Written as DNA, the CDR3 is TGTGCCAGCAGCTCGGACAGGGCCTCTGGAAACACCATATATTTT.

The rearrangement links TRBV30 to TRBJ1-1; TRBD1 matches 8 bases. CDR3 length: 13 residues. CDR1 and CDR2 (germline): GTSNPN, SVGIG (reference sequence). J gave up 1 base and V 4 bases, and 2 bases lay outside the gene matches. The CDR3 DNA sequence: TGTGCCTGGAATGACAGGGGGAACACTGAAGCTTTCTTT. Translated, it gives CAWNDRGNTEAFF.